This is a list of T cell receptor beta chains from one sample in a study of a mutant IDH1 vaccine in newly diagnosed glioma. Generated by immunoSEQ multiplex PCR, the TCRdb table keeps only in-frame clones and is missing some. Of about 36,000 clones listed, roughly four fifths are singletons. Their recognized antigens are unknown. The specimen was PBMCs, collected from a glioma patient whose treatment included an IDH1 peptide vaccine. The receptors derive from a middle-aged man with glioma. Each CDR3 is given with its conserved first and last residue. The order of the fields is CDR3 protein, CDR3 DNA, J gene, clone size, D gene, V gene. The D gene is left open where the match is weak. Rows give clone size only sometimes, using once, few, many, or a class for an expanded clone.

CDR3aa: CASKTTGTDLNSPLHF
CDR3nt: TGTGCCAGTAAAACCACCGGGACGGACCTTAATTCACCCCTCCACTTT
j_gene: TRBJ1-6
abundance: few
d_gene: .
v_gene: TRBV19

CDR3aa: CASSERGSTEAFF
CDR3nt: TGTGCCAGCAGTGAGAGGGGATCCACTGAAGCTTTCTTT
j_gene: TRBJ1-1
abundance: .
d_gene: .
v_gene: TRBV6-1

CDR3aa: CASSLSLTGLAFF
CDR3nt: TGTGCCAGCAGTTTATCTCTTACAGGGTTGGCTTTCTTT
j_gene: TRBJ1-1
abundance: .
d_gene: .
v_gene: TRBV27

CDR3aa: CASISGDNPPNTGELFF
CDR3nt: TGTGCCAGCATCTCGGGGGACAACCCCCCGAACACCGGGGAGCTGTTTTTT
j_gene: TRBJ2-2
abundance: .
d_gene: .
v_gene: TRBV7-9

CDR3aa: CAISERGEDTQYF
CDR3nt: TGTGCCATCAGTGAACGGGGGGAGGATACGCAGTATTTT
j_gene: TRBJ2-3
abundance: few
d_gene: TRBD2
v_gene: TRBV10-3

CDR3aa: CASSAHGDQPQHF
CDR3nt: TGTGCCAGCAGCGCCCACGGGGATCAGCCCCAGCATTTT
j_gene: TRBJ1-5
abundance: .
d_gene: .
v_gene: TRBV7-8

CDR3aa: CASKGYEQYF
CDR3nt: TGTGCCAGCAAGGGGTACGAGCAGTACTTC
j_gene: TRBJ2-7
abundance: .
d_gene: .
v_gene: TRBV2

CDR3aa: CASSPTTGGVSQPQHF
CDR3nt: TGTGCCAGCTCACCCACGACAGGGGGCGTATCGCAGCCCCAGCATTTT
j_gene: TRBJ1-5
abundance: .
d_gene: TRBD1
v_gene: TRBV18

CDR3aa: CASSPRRLAATDTQYF
CDR3nt: TGTGCCAGTAGTCCCCGTAGACTAGCGGCAACAGATACGCAGTATTTT
j_gene: TRBJ2-3
abundance: .
d_gene: TRBD2
v_gene: TRBV19

CDR3aa: CASSDYSTDTQYF
CDR3nt: TGTGCCAGCAGTGACTATTCCACAGATACGCAGTATTTT
j_gene: TRBJ2-3
abundance: .
d_gene: .
v_gene: TRBV2

CDR3aa: CASSSAGLAANTGELFF
CDR3nt: TGTGCCAGCAGCTCGGCAGGACTAGCGGCTAACACCGGGGAGCTGTTTTTT
j_gene: TRBJ2-2
abundance: few
d_gene: TRBD2
v_gene: TRBV5-4

CDR3aa: CASKRPNTEAFF
CDR3nt: TGTGCCAGTAAACGGCCCAACACTGAAGCTTTCTTT
j_gene: TRBJ1-1
abundance: .
d_gene: .
v_gene: TRBV19

CDR3aa: CASRKGVQETQYF
CDR3nt: TGCGCCAGCAGGAAAGGGGTTCAAGAGACCCAGTACTTC
j_gene: TRBJ2-5
abundance: .
d_gene: .
v_gene: TRBV4-1

CDR3aa: CSVETSGGSEQYF
CDR3nt: TGCAGCGTAGAGACTAGCGGGGGCTCCGAGCAGTACTTC
j_gene: TRBJ2-7
abundance: .
d_gene: TRBD2
v_gene: TRBV29-1

CDR3aa: CASSYDRRYNSPLHF
CDR3nt: TGTGCCAGCAGTTACGACAGGAGGTATAATTCACCCCTCCACTTT
j_gene: TRBJ1-6
abundance: .
d_gene: .
v_gene: TRBV6-5

CDR3aa: CSVERQGGTEAFF
CDR3nt: TGCAGCGTTGAAAGGCAGGGCGGCACTGAAGCTTTCTTT
j_gene: TRBJ1-1
abundance: .
d_gene: .
v_gene: TRBV29-1

CDR3aa: CASSAGGNSPLHF
CDR3nt: TGTGCCAGCAGTGCGGGGGGCAATTCACCCCTCCACTTT
j_gene: TRBJ1-6
abundance: .
d_gene: .
v_gene: TRBV2

CDR3aa: CASTPGSQSYGYTF
CDR3nt: TGTGCCAGTACTCCAGGGTCCCAGAGCTATGGCTACACCTTC
j_gene: TRBJ1-2
abundance: once
d_gene: .
v_gene: TRBV19

CDR3aa: CAVGNIYNEQFF
CDR3nt: TGTGCCGTTGGGAACATTTACAATGAGCAGTTCTTC
j_gene: TRBJ2-1
abundance: once
d_gene: .
v_gene: TRBV2

CDR3aa: CASSQGGRPLRGEQYF
CDR3nt: TGCGCCAGCAGCCAAGGAGGTAGGCCCCTACGTGGCGAGCAGTACTTC
j_gene: TRBJ2-7
abundance: .
d_gene: .
v_gene: TRBV4-1

CDR3aa: CASSPGQLLGYEQYF
CDR3nt: TGTGCCAGCAGCCCGGGACAGCTCCTGGGGTACGAGCAGTACTTC
j_gene: TRBJ2-7
abundance: .
d_gene: TRBD1
v_gene: TRBV7-2

CDR3aa: CASSQGERQPQHF
CDR3nt: TGTGCCAGTAGCCAGGGGGAGCGTCAGCCCCAGCATTTT
j_gene: TRBJ1-5
abundance: .
d_gene: TRBD1
v_gene: TRBV19

CDR3aa: CASSLVGPHTEAFF
CDR3nt: TGTGCCAGCAGCTTGGTGGGACCGCACACTGAAGCTTTCTTT
j_gene: TRBJ1-1
abundance: .
d_gene: .
v_gene: TRBV5-4

CDR3aa: CASSQDPTRGGETQYF
CDR3nt: TGCGCCAGCAGCCAAGACCCCACTAGGGGGGGAGAGACCCAGTACTTC
j_gene: TRBJ2-5
abundance: .
d_gene: .
v_gene: TRBV4-3

CDR3aa: CSAPEGETQYF
CDR3nt: TGCAGTGCGCCCGAGGGGGAGACCCAGTACTTC
j_gene: TRBJ2-5
abundance: .
d_gene: .
v_gene: TRBV20-1

CDR3aa: CASSGRDISTDTQYF
CDR3nt: TGTGCCAGCAGTGGGAGGGATATAAGCACAGATACGCAGTATTTT
j_gene: TRBJ2-3
abundance: few
d_gene: .
v_gene: TRBV2

CDR3aa: CASSLGGFYEQYF
CDR3nt: TGTGCCAGCAGCCTAGGCGGGTTCTACGAGCAGTACTTC
j_gene: TRBJ2-7
abundance: .
d_gene: .
v_gene: TRBV7-2

CDR3aa: CASSVQMNTEAFF
CDR3nt: TGTGCCAGCAGTGTCCAAATGAACACTGAAGCTTTCTTT
j_gene: TRBJ1-1
abundance: few
d_gene: .
v_gene: TRBV2

CDR3aa: CASSFDGPGNTIYF
CDR3nt: TGCGCCAGCAGCTTCGACGGGCCTGGAAACACCATATATTTT
j_gene: TRBJ1-3
abundance: .
d_gene: .
v_gene: TRBV5-1

CDR3aa: CASSFLGGQETQYF
CDR3nt: TGTGCCAGCAGTTTCCTTGGGGGGCAAGAGACCCAGTACTTC
j_gene: TRBJ2-5
abundance: .
d_gene: .
v_gene: TRBV2

CDR3aa: CSVYRVTEAFF
CDR3nt: TGCAGTGTATACAGGGTGACTGAAGCTTTCTTT
j_gene: TRBJ1-1
abundance: few
d_gene: .
v_gene: TRBV20-1

CDR3aa: CASNDQDKGATEAFF
CDR3nt: TGTGCCAGCAACGACCAGGATAAGGGAGCCACTGAAGCTTTCTTT
j_gene: TRBJ1-1
abundance: .
d_gene: .
v_gene: TRBV5-4

CDR3aa: CASSRSLRETQYF
CDR3nt: TGTGCCAGCAGCCGATCTTTAAGGGAGACCCAGTACTTC
j_gene: TRBJ2-5
abundance: once
d_gene: .
v_gene: TRBV7-2

CDR3aa: CASSPPTTGVTEAFF
CDR3nt: TGTGCCAGCTCACCACCCACGACAGGCGTCACTGAAGCTTTCTTT
j_gene: TRBJ1-1
abundance: .
d_gene: .
v_gene: TRBV18

CDR3aa: CASSVRRSSYEQYF
CDR3nt: TGTGCCAGCAGTGTACGACGGAGCTCCTACGAGCAGTACTTC
j_gene: TRBJ2-7
abundance: .
d_gene: .
v_gene: TRBV2

CDR3aa: CASSPREGTFPLSSYEQYF
CDR3nt: TGTGCCAGCAGCCCACGGGAGGGGACTTTTCCCCTAAGCTCCTACGAGCAGTACTTC
j_gene: TRBJ2-7
abundance: .
d_gene: TRBD2
v_gene: TRBV9